This passage covers 27 T cell receptor beta chains from one sample sequenced in a study of Graves' ophthalmopathy and Graves' hyperthyroidism. Amplifying from RNA transcripts, the study obtained TCR beta CDR3 regions. First-round RT-PCR used HTBI primers; second-round multiplex PCR followed. TCRdb independently ran MiXCR on the multiplex PCR reads; one entry per CDR3 protein. The top ten hold about 3.3% of the sample, which has around 600,000 distinct CDR3 sequences, roughly two fifths seen once. The sequencing sample was made of peripheral blood. The receptors originated from an adult man with Graves' ophthalmopathy.

At least ten counts were recorded for this clonotype. The J gene is TRBJ2-7, the V gene TRBV13, with D perhaps matching TRBD2 (5 bases). The germline CDR1 and CDR2 sequences are PRHDT and FYEKMQ (reference sequence). The CDR3 spans 12 residues. V was cut by 5 bases and J by 6 bases, with 11 bases left in between. The CDR3 loop is CASSRSRGEQYF. In nucleotides, the CDR3 is TGTGCCAGCAGCCGTTCCCGGGGCGAGCAGTACTTC.

This clonotype was seen only a few times. This chain connects TRBV9 to TRBJ1-2; D is perhaps TRBD1 (6 bases). CDR1 and CDR2 (germline): SGDLS, YYNGEE. Trimming stripped 5 bases from V and 6 bases from J, with 17 bases between. The CDR3 covers 14 residues. The CDR3 loop is CASSFNRVADGYTF. The CDR3 DNA reads TGTGCCAGCAGTTTTAACAGGGTAGCGGATGGCTACACCTTC.

This chain connects TRBV7-9 to TRBJ1-4; 10 nucleotides align to TRBD1. This CDR3 spans 14 amino acids. The V gene end was trimmed by 5 bases and the J gene end by 10 bases; junction bases not matched to a gene: 7. CDR1 and CDR2 from the germline V gene are SEHNR and FQNEAQ (reference sequence). The CDR3 region is CASSPRTGGRKLFF. The CDR3 region has the DNA TGTGCCAGCAGCCCAAGGACAGGGGGGCGAAAACTGTTTTTT.

The V gene is TRBV2, the J gene TRBJ1-6; TRBD1 might be the D (6 bases). Germline CDR1 SNHLY, CDR2 FYNNEI. The CDR3 has 14 residues. V was trimmed by 8 bases and J by 8 bases, leaving 16 bases between them. DNA of the CDR3: TGTGCCAGCTTGGCGACAGGTTCTTATTCACCCCTCCACTTT. Its protein product is CASLATGSYSPLHF.

This clonotype appeared a few times. This CDR3 is CASSYVAGYQPQHF. For the CDR3, the DNA is TGTGCCAGCAGTTACGTCGCAGGGTATCAGCCCCAGCATTTT. This chain joins TRBV12-3 or TRBV12-4 and TRBJ1-5, with D possibly matching TRBD1 (5 bases). The CDR3 is made up of 14 amino acids. With 4 bases removed from V and 5 bases from J, the gap between germline ends came to 12 bases.

V is TRBV25-1 and J is TRBJ2-7; maybe TRBD2 (5 bases). Trimming left V 8 bases short and J 6 bases short, with 20 bases between. Germline V CDR1 and CDR2: MGHDK, SYGVNS. The CDR3 totals 14 residues. CDR3 nucleotide sequence: TGTGCCAGCGCCCAGGAGGACGGGTGGTTCGAGCAGTACTTC. Translating it yields CASAQEDGWFEQYF.

Turning to this clonotype: One end of the junction does not line up with germline, which may come from a read error. The V gene is TRBV7-9, the J gene TRBJ2-7; 9 bases agree with TRBD1. The end of the DNA is better explained by TRBJ2-1, so the J call may be wrong. CDR3 size: 15 residues. The V gene's germline CDR1 is SEHNR and CDR2 FQNEAQ (reference sequence). CDR3: CAGRPTGGSYNEQFF. CDR3 nucleotides: TGTGCCGGCAGGCCGACAGGGGGCTCCTACAATGAGCAGTTCTTC.

This clonotype has ten or more counts. The CDR3 sequence is CASRDLGSPTNYGYTF. For the CDR3, the DNA is TGTGCCAGCAGGGATTTGGGGTCCCCAACTAACTATGGCTACACCTTC. The rearrangement joins TRBV2 to TRBJ1-2; D is undetermined. V lost 6 bases and J lost 0, with 17 bases in between. CDR3 length: 16 residues. The germline CDR1 and CDR2 sequences are SNHLY and FYNNEI.

Comments on this clonotype: This may stem from a read error, because a much larger clone lies one nucleotide away. This chain joins TRBV9 and TRBJ2-5; D might be TRBD1 (6 bases). The CDR3 consists of 14 residues. Germline loops: CDR1 SGDLS, CDR2 YYNGEE. In nucleotides, the CDR3 is TGTGCCGGCAGCGTCGGGACACAACAAGAGACCCAGTACTTC. Translated: CAGSVGTQQETQYF.

V is TRBV5-1 and J is TRBJ2-7, with a tentative D call TRBD1 (5 bases). The CDR3 is 14 amino acids. Trimming stripped 0 bases from V and 7 bases from J, with 14 bases between. Germline CDR1 reads SGHRS; CDR2 reads YFSETQ. The CDR3, as DNA: TGCGCCAGCAGCTTGGCCGGTCAGGCAGGGGAGCAGTACTTC. Its translation: CASSLAGQAGEQYF.

This clonotype was picked up many times. V is TRBV5-5 and J is TRBJ1-2; D unclear. CDR1 is SGHKS and CDR2 is YYEKEE in the germline V gene (reference sequence). V lost 1 base to trimming and J lost 4 bases, with 11 bases between them. The CDR3 totals 14 residues. The CDR3 region is CASSLTQDTYGYTF. The CDR3 DNA sequence: TGTGCCAGCAGCTTGACCCAGGATACCTATGGCTACACCTTC.

The table lists this clonotype with many counts. The chain links TRBV4-2 to TRBJ2-7; TRBD2 is a possible D gene (5 bases). CDR1 and CDR2 (germline): LGHNA, YNFKEQ. The V end lost 2 bases, the J end lost 2 bases, and 13 bases lay between the germline ends. This CDR3 is built from 15 residues. DNA for the CDR3: TGTGCCAGCAGCCAACCTGGAGGAGCTACCTACGAGCAGTACTTC. Protein product: CASSQPGGATYEQYF.

This clonotype was detected a few times. The CDR3 loop is CASRIRRGGIQETQYF. CDR3 coding DNA: TGTGCCAGCAGGATTCGGAGAGGGGGCATCCAAGAGACCCAGTACTTC. The gene calls are TRBV12-3 or TRBV12-4 and TRBJ2-5; 7 bases fit TRBD1. CDR3 length: 16 amino acids. V shed 6 bases, J shed 1 base, and the junction held 11 bases outside the gene matches.

Many counts were recorded for this clonotype. V gene TRBV10-3 combines with J gene TRBJ2-5; TRBD2 matches at 11 bases. The V and J ends lost 4 bases and 5 bases, in that order; junction bases with no gene match: 6. In germline, CDR1 is ENHRY, CDR2 SYGVKD. The CDR3 is 15 amino acids. CDR3 sequence: CAISASGGRGETQYF. The CDR3 region has the DNA TGTGCCATCAGTGCTAGCGGGGGGCGAGGGGAGACCCAGTACTTC.

The V gene is TRBV2, the J gene TRBJ1-2, with TRBD1 identical over 8 bases. V lost 4 bases and J lost 3; bases outside the gene matches: 4. This CDR3 has 14 residues. The germline V gene encodes CDR1 SNHLY and CDR2 FYNNEI. The CDR3 nucleotides read TGTGCCAGCAGTGCGGACAGGGAGGACTATGGCTACACCTTC. Its protein product is CASSADREDYGYTF.

Note on this clonotype: Germline is not matched at one junction end, which may reflect a read error. This rearrangement joins TRBV12-3 or TRBV12-4 to TRBJ2-7; 9 bases line up with TRBD2. This CDR3 region has 11 residues. Here the CDR3 reads CASTLAGEQYF. The CDR3 nucleotides read TGCGCCAGCACCCTAGCGGGAGAGCAGTACTTC.

Written as DNA, the CDR3 is TGTGCCAGCAGTTGGAGGAACACCGGGGAGCTGTTTTTT. Encoded protein: CASSWRNTGELFF. This chain connects TRBV6-2 or TRBV6-3 to TRBJ2-2; D call uncertain. Germline V gene sequence: CDR1 MNHEY, CDR2 SVGEGT. This CDR3 spans 13 amino acids. The germline V and J ends were trimmed by 4 bases and 1 base, with 4 bases remaining between them.

As regards this clonotype: The junction does not match germline at one end; this may be a read error. The V call is TRBV6-1, the J call TRBJ1-2; D is perhaps TRBD1 (6 bases). The CDR3 covers 16 residues. Germline V lookup: CDR1 MNHNS, CDR2 SASEGT. CDR3 sequence: CAGSLGTSWSSYGYTF. CDR3 coding DNA: TGTGCCGGCAGCCTAGGGACATCATGGAGTTCCTATGGCTACACCTTC.

This rearrangement joins TRBV20-1 to TRBJ2-5, with D perhaps TRBD1 (6 bases). Between the trimmed V and J ends, which lost 6 bases and 9 bases, there was a span of 14 bases. CDR3 length equals 11 residues. The germline V gene has CDR1 DFQATT and CDR2 SNEGSKA (reference sequence). The CDR3 coding sequence is TGCAGTGCGGGGGAAGGACAGCCCCAGTACTTC. It yields the protein CSAGEGQPQYF.

This clonotype has more than one count but fewer than ten. A read error may account for a junction end that differs from germline. The chain employs TRBV2 and TRBJ1-5, with TRBD1 identical over 8 bases. This CDR3 region has 17 residues. CDR1 is SNHLY and CDR2 is FYNNEI in the germline V gene. This CDR3 reads CAGSWVSDRADNQPQHF. The CDR3 coding sequence is TGTGCCGGCAGTTGGGTCTCGGACAGGGCTGACAATCAGCCCCAGCATTTT.

A word on this clonotype: A read error may be the cause here, since a much bigger clone is one base away. V usage is TRBV29-1 and J usage is TRBJ2-7; TRBD1 agrees at 7 bases. Losses at the gene ends were 1 base for V and 1 base for J; bases not matched to a gene: 1. Germline V gene lookup returns CDR1 SQVTM and CDR2 ANQGSEA. The CDR3 consists of 13 residues. For the CDR3, the DNA is TGCAGCGTTGAAGGGGGACAGTCCTACGAGCAGTACTTC. Its translation is CSVEGGQSYEQYF.

This clonotype was counted a single time. The rearrangement joins TRBV10-3 to TRBJ2-7; D might be TRBD1 (5 bases). The CDR3 runs to 11 residues. Germline V gene sequence: CDR1 ENHRY, CDR2 SYGVKD. The V gene lost 10 bases and the J gene lost 0 bases, with 7 bases spanning the gap. This CDR3 is CATTGSYEQYF. CDR3 in DNA: TGTGCCACTACAGGCTCCTACGAGCAGTACTTC.

The table lists this clonotype with a few counts. The chain joins TRBV6-6 to TRBJ1-1, with D possibly TRBD1 on 5 matching bases. The CDR3 is made up of 13 amino acids. The germline V gene has CDR1 MNHNY and CDR2 SVGAGI (reference sequence). The ends were cut back, 2 bases at V and 8 bases at J, with 12 bases in the middle. The CDR3 is CASSYQGVVEAFF. CDR3 in DNA: TGTGCCAGCAGTTACCAGGGTGTTGTAGAAGCTTTCTTT.

The genes are TRBV25-1 and TRBJ1-4; possible D gene TRBD1, 5 bases. In germline, CDR1 is MGHDK, CDR2 SYGVNS. CDR3 length: 14 residues. The germline V and J ends were trimmed by 4 bases and 5 bases, with 11 bases remaining between them. CDR3 DNA sequence: TGTGCCAGCAGTGGGGGCCGGGGCAATGAAAAACTGTTTTTT. This sequence encodes CASSGGRGNEKLFF.

On this clonotype itself: The junction departs from germline at one end; a sequencing error may be responsible. The genes are TRBV11-2 and TRBJ1-3, with 7 bases matching TRBD1. Per germline, CDR1 SGHAT and CDR2 FQNNGV. There are 14 residues in the CDR3. As DNA, the CDR3 is TGTGCCAGCAGCTCCTTGCGACAGGGAAAGACCATATATTTT. Its translation is CASSSLRQGKTIYF.

V is TRBV10-3 and J is TRBJ2-3; D not resolved. CDR1 and CDR2 from the germline V gene are ENHRY and SYGVKD. Trimming took off 10 bases at V and 4 bases at J, with 12 bases between the two ends. The CDR3 is 12 residues long. CDR3 coding DNA: TGTGCCAGCAGCCCGGCCGCAGATACGCAGTATTTT. It translates to CASSPAADTQYF.

This clonotype was found many times. This rearrangement joins TRBV24-1 to TRBJ2-2; D is unclear. V was clipped by 1 base and J by 4 bases, with 6 bases between them. CDR1 is KGHDR and CDR2 is SFDVKD in the germline V gene. This CDR3 has 14 amino acids. In nucleotides, the CDR3 is TGTGCCACCAGTGATTTCCACTCCACCGGGGAGCTGTTTTTT. Protein sequence: CATSDFHSTGELFF.